A selection of T cell receptor beta chains follows, all from one sample in a study of beta chain features in type 1 diabetes. Sequencing used immunoSEQ multiplex PCR; TCRdb keeps in-frame clones, though not all of them. The table has over 150,000 clones, 10% seen once. Sequencing was performed on central memory CD4+ T cells from blood. The receptors derive from a man in his thirties or forties with type 1 diabetes. Both conserved end residues are part of each CDR3. The order of the fields is CDR3 length, clone size, J gene, D gene, V gene, CDR3 protein, CDR3 DNA. The D gene is left open where the match is weak. Only part of the rows carry a size: once, few, many, or a class if the clone is expanded.

>15|few|TRBJ2-7|TRBD1|TRBV18
CASSEQGANPYEQYF
TGTGCCAGCTCAGAACAGGGGGCTAACCCCTACGAGCAGTACTTC
>18|-|TRBJ2-2|TRBD2|TRBV11-3
CASSLDQSGSVNTGELFF
TGTGCCAGCAGCTTAGATCAAAGCGGGAGCGTGAACACCGGGGAGCTGTTTTTT
>12|few|TRBJ2-1|-|TRBV9
CASSVYGHEQFF
TGTGCCAGCAGCGTTTATGGGCATGAGCAGTTCTTC
>13|few|TRBJ2-3|-|TRBV14
CASSQGRGDTQYF
TGTGCCAGCAGCCAAGGTAGAGGAGATACGCAGTATTTT
>16|few|TRBJ1-5|TRBD1|TRBV18
CASSQGTGALNQPQHF
TGTGCCAGCTCACAAGGGACAGGGGCCCTGAATCAGCCCCAGCATTTT
>14|-|TRBJ1-2|-|TRBV18
CASSPVGGNYGYTF
TGTGCCAGCTCACCTGTCGGGGGTAACTATGGCTACACCTTC
>13|-|TRBJ1-1|TRBD1|TRBV10-3
CAIGLQGRTEAFF
TGTGCCATCGGACTACAGGGGAGAACTGAAGCTTTCTTT
>14|few|TRBJ2-1|-|TRBV7-9
CASSLDIGKSGQFF
TGTGCCAGCAGCTTAGATATCGGGAAATCCGGGCAGTTCTTC
>14|few|TRBJ2-4|TRBD1|TRBV9
CASSVEQGGNIQYF
TGTGCCAGCAGCGTAGAACAGGGGGGAAACATTCAGTACTTC
>14|few|TRBJ2-3|-|TRBV7-3
CASSPRGNTDTQYF
TGTGCCAGCAGCCCCCGGGGTAACACAGATACGCAGTATTTT
>14|-|TRBJ2-7|-|TRBV4-2
CASSQGDTTYEQYF
TGTGCCAGCAGCCAAGGGGACACCACCTACGAGCAGTACTTC
>11|few|TRBJ2-5|-|TRBV7-9
CASSFAETQYF
TGTGCCAGCAGCTTCGCGGAGACCCAGTACTTC
>16|-|TRBJ2-7|TRBD2|TRBV9
CASSVGSSGPYYEQYF
TGTGCCAGCAGCGTAGGATCTAGCGGTCCTTATTACGAGCAGTACTTC
>17|-|TRBJ2-2|TRBD2|TRBV7-8
CASSSGLAGLGSGELFF
TGTGCCAGCAGCTCGGGACTAGCGGGATTAGGGTCCGGGGAGCTGTTTTTT
>15|-|TRBJ2-7|TRBD2|TRBV4-2
CASSQRTSGRYEQYF
TGTGCCAGCAGCCAGAGGACTAGCGGGAGGTACGAGCAGTACTTC
>14|-|TRBJ2-3|-|TRBV29-1
CSVERDISTDTQYF
TGCAGCGTTGAGAGGGACATCAGCACAGATACGCAGTATTTT
>13|-|TRBJ1-2|-|TRBV28
CASSLSGNYGYTF
TGTGCCAGCAGTTTATCGGGGAACTATGGCTACACCTTC
>12|few|TRBJ1-1|-|TRBV11-2
CASSLDQAEAFF
TGTGCCAGCAGCTTAGATCAGGCTGAAGCTTTCTTT
>13|-|TRBJ1-5|-|TRBV5-1
CASSLDGNQPQHF
TGCGCCAGCAGCTTGGACGGGAATCAGCCCCAGCATTTT
>16|-|TRBJ1-1|-|TRBV9
CASSVGAGREYAEAFF
TGTGCCAGCAGCGTAGGAGCGGGGAGGGAGTACGCTGAAGCTTTCTTT
>16|few|TRBJ2-7|TRBD2|TRBV7-2
CASSLDPGGYGSEQYF
TGTGCCAGCAGCTTAGACCCCGGGGGGTACGGAAGTGAGCAGTACTTC
>14|few|TRBJ1-5|-|TRBV5-4
CASRVQGSNQPQHF
TGTGCCAGCAGGGTTCAGGGGAGCAATCAGCCCCAGCATTTT
>15|-|TRBJ2-3|-|TRBV5-6
CASSLESLTTDTQYF
TGTGCCAGCAGCTTGGAGTCACTAACCACAGATACGCAGTATTTT
>16|-|TRBJ2-1|TRBD2|TRBV9
CASSVDPSGRYNEQFF
TGTGCCAGCAGCGTAGATCCTAGCGGGAGGTACAATGAGCAGTTCTTC
>14|-|TRBJ1-4|TRBD1|TRBV4-2
CASSLGQHDEKLFF
TGTGCCAGCAGCCTGGGACAGCATGATGAAAAACTGTTTTTT
>14|few|TRBJ1-2|TRBD1|TRBV28
CASRPEGAIYGYTF
TGTGCCAGCAGACCCGAGGGGGCGATCTATGGCTACACCTTC
>13|-|TRBJ1-1|TRBD1|TRBV18
CASSQDRVAEAFF
TGTGCCAGCTCACAAGACAGGGTGGCTGAAGCTTTCTTT
>17|-|TRBJ2-5|-|TRBV7-9
CASSLTPYASPRETQYF
TGTGCCAGCAGCTTAACTCCTTATGCATCACCACGAGAGACCCAGTACTTC
>15|few|TRBJ2-2|-|TRBV11-2
CASSLDLPGLGELFF
TGTGCCAGCAGCTTAGATCTCCCTGGGCTCGGGGAGCTGTTTTTT
>12|once|TRBJ2-1|-|TRBV11-2
CASSLVNNEQFF
TGTGCCAGCAGCTTAGTAAACAATGAGCAGTTCTTC
>14|-|TRBJ1-2|-|TRBV4-2
CASSQDPGSYGYTF
TGTGCCAGCAGCCAAGATCCGGGTTCCTATGGCTACACCTTC
>13|-|TRBJ1-2|-|TRBV2
CASSETGGRGYTF
TGTGCCAGCAGTGAAACGGGGGGCCGCGGCTACACCTTC
>10|-|TRBJ2-5|-|TRBV19
CASKRETQYF
TGTGCCAGCAAGAGGGAGACCCAGTACTTC
>15|few|TRBJ2-5|TRBD1|TRBV7-2
CASSRPGQGSETQYF
TGTGCCAGCAGCCGTCCGGGACAGGGATCAGAGACCCAGTACTTC
>10|few|TRBJ2-3|-|TRBV29-1
CSSFTDTQYF
TGCAGCTCGTTCACAGATACGCAGTATTTT
>14|-|TRBJ2-7|-|TRBV28
CASSLTVLIYEQYF
TGTGCCAGCAGTTTAACAGTCCTTATATACGAGCAGTACTTC
>14|-|TRBJ2-7|TRBD1|TRBV18
CASSRTGGTIEQYF
TGTGCCAGCTCCCGGACAGGGGGGACTATCGAGCAGTACTTC
>18|-|TRBJ2-1|-|TRBV7-3
CASSLTWAAGSSYNEQFF
TGTGCCAGCAGCTTAACGTGGGCGGCGGGAAGCTCCTACAATGAGCAGTTCTTC
>13|-|TRBJ1-5|TRBD1|TRBV19
CASAGTADQPQHF
TGTGCCAGTGCCGGGACAGCGGATCAGCCCCAGCATTTT
>16|few|TRBJ2-1|TRBD2|TRBV5-4
CASSGLLAGGPNEQFF
TGTGCCAGCAGCGGCTTACTAGCGGGAGGGCCCAATGAGCAGTTCTTC
>13|few|TRBJ1-2|-|TRBV18
CASSPKEDYGYTF
TGTGCCAGCTCACCAAAAGAGGACTATGGCTACACCTTC
>14|-|TRBJ1-1|TRBD1|TRBV19
CASGRDRGLTEAFF
TGTGCCAGCGGCCGGGACAGGGGGCTTACTGAAGCTTTCTTT
>15|-|TRBJ2-1|TRBD2|TRBV5-1
CASSSPGTSGNEQFF
TGCGCCAGCAGCTCACCCGGGACTAGCGGCAATGAGCAGTTCTTC
>14|few|TRBJ2-2|-|TRBV15
CATSKRQNTGELFF
TGTGCCACCAGCAAAAGACAAAACACCGGGGAGCTGTTTTTT
>14|once|TRBJ2-3|-|TRBV9
CASSAPGVEDTQYF
TGTGCCAGCAGCGCCCCGGGAGTGGAAGATACGCAGTATTTT
>16|few|TRBJ2-1|TRBD2|TRBV5-1
CASSSNPSGTYNEQFF
TGCGCCAGCAGCTCAAACCCTAGCGGGACCTACAATGAGCAGTTCTTC
>13|few|TRBJ2-7|-|TRBV7-9
CASSLGQEAWQYF
TGTGCCAGCAGCTTAGGTCAGGAGGCATGGCAGTACTTC
>15|-|TRBJ2-5|-|TRBV11-2
CASSFGNTGQETQYF
TGTGCCAGCAGCTTTGGGAACACGGGACAAGAGACCCAGTACTTC
>16|-|TRBJ2-5|TRBD2|TRBV28
CASSPTSGRGIETQYF
TGTGCCAGCAGTCCGACTAGCGGGAGGGGGATAGAGACCCAGTACTTC
>15|few|TRBJ2-7|-|TRBV7-6
CASSSGLQGTWEQYF
TGTGCCAGCAGCTCTGGTCTACAGGGTACTTGGGAGCAGTACTTC